The clone carrying this T cell receptor beta chain has a single count. Its antigen is unidentified. PCR involved 60 Vbeta and 13 Jbeta primers. Generated by immunoSEQ multiplex PCR, the TCRdb table keeps only in-frame clones and is missing some. The sample gives 110,000 to 150,000 clones, approximately 80% of which show up once; roughly 2.4% is in the top ten. The sample comes from a study of cytomegalovirus exposure and HLA in healthy donors. Study at large: About 83 million unique TCRs from HLA-typed donors made up an early data release. Notes on the study in general: Reported performance of the classifier showed diagnosis of cytomegalovirus status with high specificity and sensitivity. A few V segments could not be told apart, such as TRBV6-2 and TRBV6-3, and were left out.

J was trimmed by 6 bases and V by 5 bases; bases with no gene match: 12. CDR1 and CDR2 from the germline V gene are MNHEY and SMNVEV (reference sequence). The CDR3 has 17 residues. Sequencing input: PBMCs. This TCR derives from a woman under 30 in good health and CMV-seropositive. The chain recombines TRBV27 with TRBJ1-5, with TRBD1 identical over 11 bases. The DNA of the CDR3 is TGTGCCAGCAGTCCCACCCCGGGACAGGGGGTTGGTCAGCCCCAGCATTTT. This gives the protein CASSPTPGQGVGQPQHF.